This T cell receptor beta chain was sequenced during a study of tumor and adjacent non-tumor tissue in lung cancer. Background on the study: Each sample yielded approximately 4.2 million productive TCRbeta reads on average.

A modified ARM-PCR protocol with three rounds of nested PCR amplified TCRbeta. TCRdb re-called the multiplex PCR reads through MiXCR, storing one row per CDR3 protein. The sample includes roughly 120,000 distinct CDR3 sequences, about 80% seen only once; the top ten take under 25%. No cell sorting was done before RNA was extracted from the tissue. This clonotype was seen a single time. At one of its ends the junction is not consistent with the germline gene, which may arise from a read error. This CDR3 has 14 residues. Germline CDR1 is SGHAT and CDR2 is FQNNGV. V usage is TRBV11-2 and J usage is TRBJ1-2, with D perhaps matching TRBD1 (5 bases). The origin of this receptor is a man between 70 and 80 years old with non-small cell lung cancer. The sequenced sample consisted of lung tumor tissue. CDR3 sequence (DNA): TGTGCCAGCAGCCAGACAAGGGGTACCTATTGCTACACCTTC. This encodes CASSQTRGTYCYTF.